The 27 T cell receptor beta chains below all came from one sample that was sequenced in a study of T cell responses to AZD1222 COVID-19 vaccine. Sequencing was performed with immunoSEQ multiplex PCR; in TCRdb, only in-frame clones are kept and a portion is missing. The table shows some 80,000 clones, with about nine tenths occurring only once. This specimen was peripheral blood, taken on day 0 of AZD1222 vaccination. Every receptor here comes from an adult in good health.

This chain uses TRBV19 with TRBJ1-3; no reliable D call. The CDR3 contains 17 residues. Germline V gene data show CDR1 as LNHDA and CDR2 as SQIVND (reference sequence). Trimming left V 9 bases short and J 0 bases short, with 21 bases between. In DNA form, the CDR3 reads TGTGCCAGCCACCGGGATGCAACTACTTTCTCTGGAAACACCATATATTTT. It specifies CASHRDATTFSGNTIYF.

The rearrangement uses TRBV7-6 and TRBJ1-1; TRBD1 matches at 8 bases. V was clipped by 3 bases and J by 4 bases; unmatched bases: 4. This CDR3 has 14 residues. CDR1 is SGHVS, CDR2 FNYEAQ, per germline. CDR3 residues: CASSFQGAGTEAFF. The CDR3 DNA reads TGTGCCAGCAGCTTCCAGGGGGCGGGCACTGAAGCTTTCTTT.

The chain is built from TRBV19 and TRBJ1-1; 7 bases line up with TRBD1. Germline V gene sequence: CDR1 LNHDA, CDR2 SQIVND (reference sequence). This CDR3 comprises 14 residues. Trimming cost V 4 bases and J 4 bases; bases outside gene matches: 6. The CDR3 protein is CASSKTGLGTEAFF. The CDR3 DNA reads TGTGCCAGTAGTAAGACAGGGTTGGGCACTGAAGCTTTCTTT. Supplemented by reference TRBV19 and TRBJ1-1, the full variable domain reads DGGITQSPKYLFRKEGQNVTLSCEQNLNHDAMYWYRQDPGQGLRLIYYSQIVNDFQKGDIAEGYSVSREKKESFPLTVTSAQKNPTAFYLCASSKTGLGTEAFFGQGTRLTVV.

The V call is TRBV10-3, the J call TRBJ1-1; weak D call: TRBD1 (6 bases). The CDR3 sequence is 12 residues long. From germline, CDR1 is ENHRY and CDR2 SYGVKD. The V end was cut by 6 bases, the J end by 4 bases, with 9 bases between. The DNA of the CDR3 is TGTGCCATCAGCCTGGACAGCACTGAAGCTTTCTTT. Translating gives CAISLDSTEAFF.

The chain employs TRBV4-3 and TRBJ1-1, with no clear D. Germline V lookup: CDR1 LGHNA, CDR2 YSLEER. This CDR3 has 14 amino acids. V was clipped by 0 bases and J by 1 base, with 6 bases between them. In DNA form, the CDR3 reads TGCGCCAGCAGCCAAGAGCGAGCGAACACTGAAGCTTTCTTT. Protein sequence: CASSQERANTEAFF.

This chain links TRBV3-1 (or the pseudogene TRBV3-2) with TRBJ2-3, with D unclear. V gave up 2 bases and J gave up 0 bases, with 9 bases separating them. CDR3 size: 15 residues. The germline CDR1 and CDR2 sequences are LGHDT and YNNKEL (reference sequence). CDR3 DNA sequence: TGTGCCAGCAGCCAAAGTGCGGCAAGCACAGATACGCAGTATTTT. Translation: CASSQSAASTDTQYF.

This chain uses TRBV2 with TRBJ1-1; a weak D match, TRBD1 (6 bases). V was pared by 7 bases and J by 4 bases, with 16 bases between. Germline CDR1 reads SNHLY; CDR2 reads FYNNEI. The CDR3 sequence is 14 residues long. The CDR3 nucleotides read TGTGCCAGCAACGAGGGGGGGATGGTCACTGAAGCTTTCTTT. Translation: CASNEGGMVTEAFF.

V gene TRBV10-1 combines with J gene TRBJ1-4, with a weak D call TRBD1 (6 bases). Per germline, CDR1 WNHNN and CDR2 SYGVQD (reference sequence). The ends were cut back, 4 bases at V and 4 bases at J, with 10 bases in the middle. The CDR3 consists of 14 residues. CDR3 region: CASSGDRLNEKLFF. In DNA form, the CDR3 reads TGCGCCAGCAGTGGAGACAGGCTTAATGAAAAACTGTTTTTT.

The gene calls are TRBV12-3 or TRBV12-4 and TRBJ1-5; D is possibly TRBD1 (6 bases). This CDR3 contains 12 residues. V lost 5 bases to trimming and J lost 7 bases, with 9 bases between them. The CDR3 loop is CASSEGQQPQHF. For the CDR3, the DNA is TGTGCCAGCAGTGAAGGACAGCAGCCCCAGCATTTT.

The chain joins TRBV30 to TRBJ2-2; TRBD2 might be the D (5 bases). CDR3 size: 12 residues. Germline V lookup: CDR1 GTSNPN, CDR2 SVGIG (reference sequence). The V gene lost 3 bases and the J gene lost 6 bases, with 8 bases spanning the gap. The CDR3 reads CAWSRGSGELFF. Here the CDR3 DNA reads TGTGCCTGGAGCCGGGGATCCGGGGAGCTGTTTTTT.

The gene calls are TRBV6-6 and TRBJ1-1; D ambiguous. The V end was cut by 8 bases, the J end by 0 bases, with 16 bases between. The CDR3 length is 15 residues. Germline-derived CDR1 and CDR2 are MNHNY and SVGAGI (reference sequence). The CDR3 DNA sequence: TGTGCCAGCTCCTTCCCCCGGTCCCTGAACACTGAAGCTTTCTTT. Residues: CASSFPRSLNTEAFF.

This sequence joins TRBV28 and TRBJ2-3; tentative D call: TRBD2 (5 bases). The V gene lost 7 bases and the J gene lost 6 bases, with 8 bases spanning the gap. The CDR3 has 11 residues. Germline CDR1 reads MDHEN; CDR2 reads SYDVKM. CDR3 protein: CASTQRDTQYF. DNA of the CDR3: TGTGCCAGCACCCAGCGGGATACGCAGTATTTT.

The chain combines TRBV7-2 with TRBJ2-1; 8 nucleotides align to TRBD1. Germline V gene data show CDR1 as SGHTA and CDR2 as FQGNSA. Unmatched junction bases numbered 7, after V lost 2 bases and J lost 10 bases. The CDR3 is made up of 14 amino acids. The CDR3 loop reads CASSLRTGWLEQFF. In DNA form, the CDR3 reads TGTGCCAGCAGCTTAAGGACAGGGTGGTTGGAGCAGTTCTTC.

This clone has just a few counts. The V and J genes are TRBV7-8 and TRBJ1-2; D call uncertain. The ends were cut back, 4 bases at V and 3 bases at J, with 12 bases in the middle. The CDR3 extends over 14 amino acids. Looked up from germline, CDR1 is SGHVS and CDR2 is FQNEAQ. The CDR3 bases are TGTGCCAGCAGCTCCATGGGCCTCGACTATGGCTACACCTTC. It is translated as CASSSMGLDYGYTF.

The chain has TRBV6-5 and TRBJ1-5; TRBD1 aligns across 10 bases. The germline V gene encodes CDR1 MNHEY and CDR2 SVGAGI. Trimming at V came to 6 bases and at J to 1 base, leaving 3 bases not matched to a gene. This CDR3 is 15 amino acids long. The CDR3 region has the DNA TGTGCCAGCAGCCGGGACAGGGGAAGCAATCAGCCCCAGCATTTT. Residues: CASSRDRGSNQPQHF.

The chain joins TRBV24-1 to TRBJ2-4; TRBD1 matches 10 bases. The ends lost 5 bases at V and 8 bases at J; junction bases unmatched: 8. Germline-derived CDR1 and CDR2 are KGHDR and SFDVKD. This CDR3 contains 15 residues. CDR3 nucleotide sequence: TGTGCCACCAGTGCCAGGACAGGGGGGAGAGACATTCAGTACTTC. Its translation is CATSARTGGRDIQYF.

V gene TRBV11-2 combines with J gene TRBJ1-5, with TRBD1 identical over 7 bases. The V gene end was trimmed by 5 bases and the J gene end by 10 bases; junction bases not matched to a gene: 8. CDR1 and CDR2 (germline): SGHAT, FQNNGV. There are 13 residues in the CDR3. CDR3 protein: CASSPGTALPQHF. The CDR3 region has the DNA TGTGCCAGCAGCCCCGGGACAGCCCTACCCCAGCATTTT. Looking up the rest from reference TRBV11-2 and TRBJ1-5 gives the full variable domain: EAGVAQSPRYKIIEKRQSVAFWCNPISGHATLYWYQQILGQGPKLLIQFQNNGVVDDSQLPKDRFSAERLKGVDSTLKIQPAKLEDSAVYLCASSPGTALPQHFGDGTRLSIL.

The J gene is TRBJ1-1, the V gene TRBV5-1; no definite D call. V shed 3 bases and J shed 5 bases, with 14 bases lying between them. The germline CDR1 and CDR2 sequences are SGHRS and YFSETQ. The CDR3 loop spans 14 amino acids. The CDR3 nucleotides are TGCGCCAGCAGCTCCTGGACCGGGAAGACTGAAGCTTTCTTT. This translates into CASSSWTGKTEAFF.

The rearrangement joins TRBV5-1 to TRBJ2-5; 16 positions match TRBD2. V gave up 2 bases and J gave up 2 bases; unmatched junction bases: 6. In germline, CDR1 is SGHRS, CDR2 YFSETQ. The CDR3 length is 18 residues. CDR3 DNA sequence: TGCGCCAGCAGCTTACCGGGACTAGCGGGGGGGAAGCAAGAGACCCAGTACTTC. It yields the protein CASSLPGLAGGKQETQYF.

CDR3 nucleotide sequence: TGCGCCAGCAGCCAAGTTATTTTTCGGAGCGATGAGCAGTTCTTC. Amino acid sequence: CASSQVIFRSDEQFF. The rearrangement links TRBV4-1 to TRBJ2-1; unclear D gene. Germline values: CDR1 MGHRA, CDR2 YSYEKL. The CDR3 is 15 residues long. V lost 1 base, J lost 8 bases, and 15 bases lay in between.

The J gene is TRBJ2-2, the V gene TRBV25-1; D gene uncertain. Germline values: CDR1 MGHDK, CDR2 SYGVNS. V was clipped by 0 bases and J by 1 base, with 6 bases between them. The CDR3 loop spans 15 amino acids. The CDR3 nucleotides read TGTGCCAGCAGTGAATATTCTGTGAACACCGGGGAGCTGTTTTTT. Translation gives CASSEYSVNTGELFF.

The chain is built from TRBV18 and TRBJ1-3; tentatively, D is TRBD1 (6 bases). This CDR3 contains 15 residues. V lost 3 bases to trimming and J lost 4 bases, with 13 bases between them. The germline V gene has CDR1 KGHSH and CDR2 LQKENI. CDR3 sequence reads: CASSPSGQKGNTIYF. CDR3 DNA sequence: TGTGCCAGCTCACCCTCGGGACAAAAAGGAAACACCATATATTTT.

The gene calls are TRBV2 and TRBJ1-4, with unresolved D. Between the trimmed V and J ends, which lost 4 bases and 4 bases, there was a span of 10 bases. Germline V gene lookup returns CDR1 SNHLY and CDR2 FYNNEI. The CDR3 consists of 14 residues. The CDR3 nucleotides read TGTGCCAGCAGTGCTGAGGGAGTTAATGAAAAACTGTTTTTT. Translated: CASSAEGVNEKLFF.

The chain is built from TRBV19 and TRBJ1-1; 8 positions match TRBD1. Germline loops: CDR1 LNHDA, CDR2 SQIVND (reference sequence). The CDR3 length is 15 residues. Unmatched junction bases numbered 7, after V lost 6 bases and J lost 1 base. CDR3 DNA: TGTGCCAGTAGGCTGACAGGGGATGCGAACACTGAAGCTTTCTTT. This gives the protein CASRLTGDANTEAFF.

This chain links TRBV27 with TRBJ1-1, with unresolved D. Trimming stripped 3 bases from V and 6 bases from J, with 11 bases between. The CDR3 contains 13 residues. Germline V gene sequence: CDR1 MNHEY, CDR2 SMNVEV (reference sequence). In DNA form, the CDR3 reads TGTGCCAGCAGTTTTCTGGGTGTTTCTGAAGCTTTCTTT. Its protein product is CASSFLGVSEAFF.

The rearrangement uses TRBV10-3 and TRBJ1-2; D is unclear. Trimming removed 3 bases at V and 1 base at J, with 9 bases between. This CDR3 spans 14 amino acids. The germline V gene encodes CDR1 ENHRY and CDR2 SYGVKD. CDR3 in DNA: TGTGCCATCAGTGAATCTGACAATAACTATGGCTACACCTTC. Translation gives CAISESDNNYGYTF.

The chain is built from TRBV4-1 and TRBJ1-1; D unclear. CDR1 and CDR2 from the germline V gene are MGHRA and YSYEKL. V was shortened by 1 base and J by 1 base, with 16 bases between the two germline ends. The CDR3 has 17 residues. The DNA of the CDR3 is TGCGCCAGCAGCCAAGTGGTGGGCCTAGAGTGGAACACTGAAGCTTTCTTT. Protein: CASSQVVGLEWNTEAFF.